Below, 4 T cell receptor beta chains from the same sample are listed, as sequenced in a study of T cell repertoires in cytomegalovirus infection. In TCRdb, the reads were re-called with MiXCR into one record per CDR3 protein. The sample has around 130,000 distinct CDR3 sequences; approximately 24% are singletons. The antigens these receptors bind are not known. Specimen: PBMCs, sequenced either directly or after in vitro stimulation (not recorded which). These receptors all come from a human donor in good health (CMV status not recorded). Some clones in this sample may be carry-over from other donors' samples.

This clonotype was counted many times. V is TRBV3-1 and J is TRBJ1-3; D is undetermined. CDR1 is LGHDT and CDR2 is YNNKEL in the germline V gene (reference sequence). This CDR3 spans 14 amino acids. Trimming shortened V by 4 bases and J by 0 bases, and 7 bases separated the two germline ends. The CDR3 is CASSPQLSGNTIYF. The CDR3 DNA is TGTGCCAGCAGCCCTCAGCTCTCTGGAAACACCATATATTTT. Combining the CDR3 with reference TRBV3-1 and TRBJ1-3 gives the whole variable domain DTAVSQTPKYLVTQMGNDKSIKCEQNLGHDTMYWYKQDSKKFLKIMFSYNNKELIINETVPNRFSPKSPDKAHLNLHINSLELGDSAVYFCASSPQLSGNTIYFGEGSWLTVV.

The V call is TRBV7-9, the J call TRBJ1-5, with 8 bases fitting TRBD1. This CDR3 has 14 amino acids. With 4 bases clipped from V and 7 bases from J, the junction kept 6 bases outside the gene matches. CDR1 and CDR2 (germline): SEHNR, FQNEAQ (reference sequence). CDR3 bases: TGTGCCAGCAGCTCGGACAGGGCCGGACAGCCCCAGCATTTT. Amino acids: CASSSDRAGQPQHF.

This clonotype was counted only a few times. The V and J genes are TRBV6-2 or TRBV6-3 and TRBJ2-3; 10 bases line up with TRBD2. CDR1 and CDR2 from the germline V gene are MNHEY and SVGEGT. CDR3 size: 19 residues. V dropped 1 base and J dropped 6; count of bases not matched to a gene: 16. CDR3 sequence reads: CASSYLTTGLAAFLDTQYF. CDR3 DNA sequence: TGTGCCAGCAGTTACTTAACCACAGGACTAGCGGCTTTTTTGGATACGCAGTATTTT.

This chain joins TRBV20-1 and TRBJ1-4, with 9 bases fitting TRBD1. The ends lost 6 bases at V and 5 bases at J; junction bases unmatched: 4. Germline lookup yields CDR1 DFQATT and CDR2 SNEGSKA (reference sequence). The CDR3 is made up of 13 amino acids. The CDR3 is CSAVTGGNEKLFF. In nucleotides, the CDR3 is TGCAGTGCCGTAACAGGGGGCAATGAAAAACTGTTTTTT.